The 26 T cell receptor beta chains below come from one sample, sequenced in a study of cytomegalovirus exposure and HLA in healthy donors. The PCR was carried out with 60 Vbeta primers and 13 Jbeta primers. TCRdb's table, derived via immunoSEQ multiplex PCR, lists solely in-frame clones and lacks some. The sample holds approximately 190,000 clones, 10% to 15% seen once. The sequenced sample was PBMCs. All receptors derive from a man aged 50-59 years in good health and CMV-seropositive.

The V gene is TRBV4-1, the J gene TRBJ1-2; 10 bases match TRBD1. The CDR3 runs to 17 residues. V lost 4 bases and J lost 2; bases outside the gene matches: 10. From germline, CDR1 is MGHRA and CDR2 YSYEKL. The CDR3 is CASSPTQGTGVNYGYTF. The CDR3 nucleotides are TGCGCCAGCAGCCCCACGCAGGGGACAGGGGTGAACTATGGCTACACCTTC.

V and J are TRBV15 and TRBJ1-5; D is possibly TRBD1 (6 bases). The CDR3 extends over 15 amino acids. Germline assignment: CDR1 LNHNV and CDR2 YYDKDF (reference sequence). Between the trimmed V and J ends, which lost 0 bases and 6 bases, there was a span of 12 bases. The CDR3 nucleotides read TGTGCCACCAGCAGAGAACGCAGGGGAAGTCAGCCCCAGCATTTT. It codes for CATSRERRGSQPQHF.

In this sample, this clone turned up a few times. CDR3 sequence: CASRNSGTDNEKLFF. The CDR3 coding sequence is TGTGCCAGCAGGAATTCTGGGACAGATAATGAAAAACTGTTTTTT. The chain is built from TRBV28 and TRBJ1-4; 7 bases map to TRBD1. After removal of 6 bases from V and 4 bases from J, the junction contained 8 bases not matched to a gene. Per the germline V gene, CDR1 is MDHEN and CDR2 is SYDVKM. The CDR3 is 15 residues long.

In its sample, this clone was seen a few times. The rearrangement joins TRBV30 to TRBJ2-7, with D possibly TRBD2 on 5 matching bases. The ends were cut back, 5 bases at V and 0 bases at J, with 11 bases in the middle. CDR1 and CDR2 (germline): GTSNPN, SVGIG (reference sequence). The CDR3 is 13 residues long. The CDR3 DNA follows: TGTGCCTGGGAGACGGGATCCTCCTACGAGCAGTACTTC. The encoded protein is CAWETGSSYEQYF.

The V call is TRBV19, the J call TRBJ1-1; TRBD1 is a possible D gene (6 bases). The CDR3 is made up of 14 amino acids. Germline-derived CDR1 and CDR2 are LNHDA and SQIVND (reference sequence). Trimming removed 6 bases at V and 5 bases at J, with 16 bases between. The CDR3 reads CASRPNRVKTEAFF. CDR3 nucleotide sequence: TGTGCCAGTAGGCCGAACAGGGTAAAGACTGAAGCTTTCTTT.

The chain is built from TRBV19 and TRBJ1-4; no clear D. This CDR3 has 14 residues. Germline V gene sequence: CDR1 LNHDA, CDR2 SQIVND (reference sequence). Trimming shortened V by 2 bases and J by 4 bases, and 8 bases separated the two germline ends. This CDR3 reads CASSIQDLNEKLFF. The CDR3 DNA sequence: TGTGCCAGTAGTATACAGGATCTTAATGAAAAACTGTTTTTT.

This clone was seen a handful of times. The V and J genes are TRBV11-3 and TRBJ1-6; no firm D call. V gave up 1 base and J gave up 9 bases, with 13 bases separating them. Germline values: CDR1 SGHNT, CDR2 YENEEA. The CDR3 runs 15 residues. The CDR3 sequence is CASSLVTGGSSPLHF. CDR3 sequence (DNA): TGTGCCAGCAGCTTAGTCACGGGAGGGAGTTCACCCCTCCACTTT.

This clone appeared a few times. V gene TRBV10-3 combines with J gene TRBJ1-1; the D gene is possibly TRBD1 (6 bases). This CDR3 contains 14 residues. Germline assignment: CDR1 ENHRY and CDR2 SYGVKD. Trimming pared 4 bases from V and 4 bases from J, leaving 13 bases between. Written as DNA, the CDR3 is TGTGCCATCAGTGCGAACAGGGCCGTCACTGAAGCTTTCTTT. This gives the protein CAISANRAVTEAFF.

CDR3 nucleotides: TGTGCTAGTGGTTTAAACGGTAGCAATCAGCCCCAGCATTTT. Protein product: CASGLNGSNQPQHF. This sequence joins TRBV12-5 and TRBJ1-5; D not resolved. V was shortened by 3 bases and J by 0 bases, with 6 bases between the two germline ends. Germline V CDR1 and CDR2: LGHNT, FRNRAP. The CDR3 length is 14 residues.

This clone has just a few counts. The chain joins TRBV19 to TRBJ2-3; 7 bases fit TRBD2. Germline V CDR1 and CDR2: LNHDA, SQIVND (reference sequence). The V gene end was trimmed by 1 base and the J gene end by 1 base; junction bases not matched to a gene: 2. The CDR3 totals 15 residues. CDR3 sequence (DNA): TGTGCCAGTAGTATAGGCCTAGCGGGCACAGATACGCAGTATTTT. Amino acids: CASSIGLAGTDTQYF.

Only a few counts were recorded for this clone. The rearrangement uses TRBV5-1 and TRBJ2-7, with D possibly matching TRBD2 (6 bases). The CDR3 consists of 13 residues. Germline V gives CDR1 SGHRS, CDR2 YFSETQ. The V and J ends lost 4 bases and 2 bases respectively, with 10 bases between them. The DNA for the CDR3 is TGCGCCAGCAGCCGGGACTCCACCTACGAGCAGTACTTC. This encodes CASSRDSTYEQYF.

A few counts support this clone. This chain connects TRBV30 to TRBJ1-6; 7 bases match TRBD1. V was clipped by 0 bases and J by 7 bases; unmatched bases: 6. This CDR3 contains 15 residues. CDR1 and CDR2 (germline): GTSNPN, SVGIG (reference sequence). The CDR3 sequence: CAWSVGRTGNSPLHF. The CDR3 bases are TGTGCCTGGAGTGTAGGGAGGACAGGAAATTCACCCCTCCACTTT.

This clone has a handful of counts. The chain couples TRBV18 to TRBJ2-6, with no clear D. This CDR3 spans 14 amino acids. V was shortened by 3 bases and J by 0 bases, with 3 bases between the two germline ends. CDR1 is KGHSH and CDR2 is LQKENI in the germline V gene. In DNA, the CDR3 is TGTGCCAGCTCACCGAGCTCTGGGGCCAACGTCCTGACTTTC. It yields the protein CASSPSSGANVLTF.

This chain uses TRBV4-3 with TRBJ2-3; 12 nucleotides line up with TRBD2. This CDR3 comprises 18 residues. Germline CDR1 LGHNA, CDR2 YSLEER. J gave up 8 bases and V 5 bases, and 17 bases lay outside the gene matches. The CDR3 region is CASSSPPRLAGDYPTQYF. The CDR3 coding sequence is TGCGCCAGCAGCTCACCCCCCCGACTAGCGGGGGATTACCCTACGCAGTATTTT.

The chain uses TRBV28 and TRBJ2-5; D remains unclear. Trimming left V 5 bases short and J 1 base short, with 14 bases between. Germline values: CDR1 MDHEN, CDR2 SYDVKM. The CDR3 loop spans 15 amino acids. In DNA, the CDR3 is TGTGCCAGCAGTCGTTTCCTAGGCCCCCAAGAGACCCAGTACTTC. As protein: CASSRFLGPQETQYF. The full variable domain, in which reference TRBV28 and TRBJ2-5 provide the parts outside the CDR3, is DVKVTQSSRYLVKRTGEKVFLECVQDMDHENMFWYRQDPGLGLRLIYFSYDVKMKEKGDIPEGYSVSREKKERFSLILESASTNQTSMYLCASSRFLGPQETQYFGPGTRLLVL.

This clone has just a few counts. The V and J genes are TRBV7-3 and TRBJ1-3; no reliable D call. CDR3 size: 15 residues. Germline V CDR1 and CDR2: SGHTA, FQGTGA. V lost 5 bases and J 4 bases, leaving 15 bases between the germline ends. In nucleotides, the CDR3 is TGTGCCAGCAGCCCCCGCGGGGAGTTAGGAAACACCATATATTTT. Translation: CASSPRGELGNTIYF.

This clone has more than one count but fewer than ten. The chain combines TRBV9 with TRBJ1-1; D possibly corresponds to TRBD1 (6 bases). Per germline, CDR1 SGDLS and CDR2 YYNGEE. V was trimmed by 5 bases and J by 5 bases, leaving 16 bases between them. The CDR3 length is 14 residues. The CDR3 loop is CASSRQGSGTEAFF. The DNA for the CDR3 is TGTGCCAGCAGTCGGCAGGGGAGTGGGACTGAAGCTTTCTTT.

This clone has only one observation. CDR3 in amino acids: CASSALAGGRTDTQYF. Written as DNA, the CDR3 is TGTGCCAGCAGTGCCCTAGCGGGGGGGCGCACAGATACGCAGTATTTT. This chain connects TRBV28 to TRBJ2-3; 12 nucleotides line up with TRBD2. The CDR3 consists of 16 residues. Per the germline V gene, CDR1 is MDHEN and CDR2 is SYDVKM. V was pared by 5 bases and J by 1 base, with 4 bases of the junction left unmatched.

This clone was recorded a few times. CDR3 nucleotide sequence: TGTGCCAGCAGCCCCCGTCCTAGCGGGGGGGCCAACGGGGAGCTGTTTTTT. This translates into CASSPRPSGGANGELFF. The gene calls are TRBV7-7 and TRBJ2-2; 12 bases map to TRBD2. This CDR3 is 17 amino acids long. The V gene's germline CDR1 is SSHAT and CDR2 FNYEAQ (reference sequence). V lost 5 bases and J lost 7; bases outside the gene matches: 11.

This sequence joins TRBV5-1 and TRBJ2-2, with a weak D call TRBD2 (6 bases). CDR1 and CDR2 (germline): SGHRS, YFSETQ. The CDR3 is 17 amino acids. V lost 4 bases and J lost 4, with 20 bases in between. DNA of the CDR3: TGCGCCAGCAGCCCGATTGGCGGGACCGCGAGCACCGGGGAGCTGTTTTTT. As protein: CASSPIGGTASTGELFF.

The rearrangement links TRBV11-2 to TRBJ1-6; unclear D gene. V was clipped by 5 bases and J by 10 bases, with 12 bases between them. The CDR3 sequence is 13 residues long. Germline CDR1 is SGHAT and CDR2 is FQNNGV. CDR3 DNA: TGTGCCAGCAGCCTAGGTGAGAGATCACCCCTCCACTTT. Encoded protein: CASSLGERSPLHF.

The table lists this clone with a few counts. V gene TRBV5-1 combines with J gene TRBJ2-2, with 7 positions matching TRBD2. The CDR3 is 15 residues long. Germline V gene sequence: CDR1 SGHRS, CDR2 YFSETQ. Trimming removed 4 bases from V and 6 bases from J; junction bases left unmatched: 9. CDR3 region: CASSPGGGSAGELFF. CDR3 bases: TGCGCCAGCAGCCCCGGGGGAGGGAGCGCCGGGGAGCTGTTTTTT.

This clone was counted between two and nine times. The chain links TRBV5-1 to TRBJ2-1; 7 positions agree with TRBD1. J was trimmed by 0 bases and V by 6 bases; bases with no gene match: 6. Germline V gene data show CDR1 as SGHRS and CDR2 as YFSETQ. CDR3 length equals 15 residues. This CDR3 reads CASTETGSSYNEQFF. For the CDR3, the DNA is TGCGCCAGCACTGAGACAGGGAGCTCCTACAATGAGCAGTTCTTC.

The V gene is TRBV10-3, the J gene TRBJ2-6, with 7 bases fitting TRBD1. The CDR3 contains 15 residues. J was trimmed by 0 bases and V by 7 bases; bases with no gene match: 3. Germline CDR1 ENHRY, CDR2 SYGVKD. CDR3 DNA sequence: TGTGCCATCAACAGGGGCCGCTCTGGGGCCAACGTCCTGACTTTC. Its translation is CAINRGRSGANVLTF.

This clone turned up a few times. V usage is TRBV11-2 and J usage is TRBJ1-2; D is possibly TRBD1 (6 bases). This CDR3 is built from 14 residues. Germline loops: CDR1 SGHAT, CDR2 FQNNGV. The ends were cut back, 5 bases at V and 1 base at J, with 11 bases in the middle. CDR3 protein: CASSRDNFNYGYTF. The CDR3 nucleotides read TGTGCCAGCAGCCGGGACAACTTTAACTATGGCTACACCTTC. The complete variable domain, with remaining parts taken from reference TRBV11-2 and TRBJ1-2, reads EAGVAQSPRYKIIEKRQSVAFWCNPISGHATLYWYQQILGQGPKLLIQFQNNGVVDDSQLPKDRFSAERLKGVDSTLKIQPAKLEDSAVYLCASSRDNFNYGYTFGSGTRLTVV.

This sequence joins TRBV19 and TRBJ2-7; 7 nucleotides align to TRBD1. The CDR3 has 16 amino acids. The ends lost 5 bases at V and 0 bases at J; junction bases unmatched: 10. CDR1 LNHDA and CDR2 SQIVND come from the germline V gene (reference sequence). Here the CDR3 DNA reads TGTGCCAGTAGTGTACAGACAGGGTCTAGCTCCTACGAGCAGTACTTC. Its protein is CASSVQTGSSSYEQYF.